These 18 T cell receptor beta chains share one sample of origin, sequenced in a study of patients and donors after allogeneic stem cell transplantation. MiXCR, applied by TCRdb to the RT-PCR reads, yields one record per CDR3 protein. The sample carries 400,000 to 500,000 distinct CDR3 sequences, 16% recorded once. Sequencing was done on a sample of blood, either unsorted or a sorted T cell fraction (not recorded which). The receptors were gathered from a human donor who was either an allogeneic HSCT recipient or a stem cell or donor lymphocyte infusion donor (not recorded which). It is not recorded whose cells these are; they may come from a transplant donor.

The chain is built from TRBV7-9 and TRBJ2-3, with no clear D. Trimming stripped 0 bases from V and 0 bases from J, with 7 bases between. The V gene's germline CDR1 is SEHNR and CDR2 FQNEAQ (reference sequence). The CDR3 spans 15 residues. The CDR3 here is CASSLAKSSTDTQYF. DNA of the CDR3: TGTGCCAGCAGCTTAGCAAAGTCAAGCACAGATACGCAGTATTTT.

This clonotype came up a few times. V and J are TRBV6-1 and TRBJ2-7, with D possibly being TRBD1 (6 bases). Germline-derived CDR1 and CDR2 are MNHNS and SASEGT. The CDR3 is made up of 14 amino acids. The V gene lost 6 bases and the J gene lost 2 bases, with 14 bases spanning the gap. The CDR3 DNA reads TGTGCCAGCAGCCGTACAGGGAACCCCTACGAGCAGTACTTC. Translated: CASSRTGNPYEQYF.

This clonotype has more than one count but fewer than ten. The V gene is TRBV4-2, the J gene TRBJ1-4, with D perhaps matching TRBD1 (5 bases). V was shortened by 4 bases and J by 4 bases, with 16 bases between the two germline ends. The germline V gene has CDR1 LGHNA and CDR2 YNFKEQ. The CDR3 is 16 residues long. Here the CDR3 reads CASSPGQGSFNEKLFF. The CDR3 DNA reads TGTGCCAGCAGCCCGGGGCAGGGTAGCTTTAATGAAAAACTGTTTTTT.

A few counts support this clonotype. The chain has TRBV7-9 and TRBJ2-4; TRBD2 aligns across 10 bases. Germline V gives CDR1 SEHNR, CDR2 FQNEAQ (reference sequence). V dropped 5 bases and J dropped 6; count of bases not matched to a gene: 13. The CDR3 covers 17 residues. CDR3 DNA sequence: TGTGCCAGCAGCCCCGGGGCTACTAGCGGGATTAGAAACATTCAGTACTTC. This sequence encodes CASSPGATSGIRNIQYF.

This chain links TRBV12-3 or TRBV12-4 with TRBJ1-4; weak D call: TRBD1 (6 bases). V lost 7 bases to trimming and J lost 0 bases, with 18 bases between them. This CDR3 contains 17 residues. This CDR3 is CASTYRVSSATNEKLFF. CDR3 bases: TGTGCCAGCACCTACAGGGTTTCCTCAGCAACTAATGAAAAACTGTTTTTT.

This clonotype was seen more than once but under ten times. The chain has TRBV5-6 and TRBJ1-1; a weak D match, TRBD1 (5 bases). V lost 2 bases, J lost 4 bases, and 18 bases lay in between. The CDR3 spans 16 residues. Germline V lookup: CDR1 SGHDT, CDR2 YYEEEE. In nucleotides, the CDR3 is TGTGCCAGCAGCTTCATTGGCAGGGAATTGGTCACTGAAGCTTTCTTT. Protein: CASSFIGRELVTEAFF.

In DNA form, the CDR3 reads TGTGCCAGCAGTTACCCGGGACAGATCCAAGAGACCCAGTACTTC. Its translation is CASSYPGQIQETQYF. The chain is built from TRBV6-5 and TRBJ2-5; TRBD1 matches 7 bases. Losses at the gene ends were 2 bases for V and 1 base for J; bases not matched to a gene: 4. CDR3 length equals 15 residues. Germline assignment: CDR1 MNHEY and CDR2 SVGAGI.

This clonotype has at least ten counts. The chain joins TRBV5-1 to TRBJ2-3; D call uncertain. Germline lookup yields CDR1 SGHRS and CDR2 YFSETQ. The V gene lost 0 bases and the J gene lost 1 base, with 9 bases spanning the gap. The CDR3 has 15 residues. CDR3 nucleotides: TGCGCCAGCAGCTTGGCCGGCGACCGCACAGATACGCAGTATTTT. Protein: CASSLAGDRTDTQYF.

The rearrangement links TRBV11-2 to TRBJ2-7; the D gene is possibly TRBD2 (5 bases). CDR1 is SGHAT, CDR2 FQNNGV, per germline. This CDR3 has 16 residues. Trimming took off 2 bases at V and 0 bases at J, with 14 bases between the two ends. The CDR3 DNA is TGTGCCAGCAGCTTAATAAGCGGTCGCAGCTCCTACGAGCAGTACTTC. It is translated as CASSLISGRSSYEQYF.

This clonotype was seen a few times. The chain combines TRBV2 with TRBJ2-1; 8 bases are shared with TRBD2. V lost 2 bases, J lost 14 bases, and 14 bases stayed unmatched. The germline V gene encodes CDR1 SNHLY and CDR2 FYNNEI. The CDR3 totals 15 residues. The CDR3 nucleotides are TGTGCCAGCAGTGAAAGGGGATACGGGGGGGCCATCGAGTTCTTC. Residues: CASSERGYGGAIEFF. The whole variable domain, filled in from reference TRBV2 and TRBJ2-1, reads EPEVTQTPSHQVTQMGQEVILRCVPISNHLYFYWYRQILGQKVEFLVSFYNNEISEKSEIFDDQFSVERPDGSNFTLKIRSTKLEDSAMYFCASSERGYGGAIEFFGPGTRLTVL.

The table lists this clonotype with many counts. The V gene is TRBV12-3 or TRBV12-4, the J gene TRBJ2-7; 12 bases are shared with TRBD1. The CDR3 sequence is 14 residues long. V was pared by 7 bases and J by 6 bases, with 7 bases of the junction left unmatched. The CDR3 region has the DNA TGTGCCAGCAAACTCGGGACAGGGGGCATCGAGCAGTACTTC. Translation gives CASKLGTGGIEQYF.

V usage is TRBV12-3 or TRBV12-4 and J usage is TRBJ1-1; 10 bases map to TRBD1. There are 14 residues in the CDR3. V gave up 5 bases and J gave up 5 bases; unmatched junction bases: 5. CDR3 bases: TGTGCCAGCAGTCAAAGGACAGGGGGTACTGAAGCTTTCTTT. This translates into CASSQRTGGTEAFF.

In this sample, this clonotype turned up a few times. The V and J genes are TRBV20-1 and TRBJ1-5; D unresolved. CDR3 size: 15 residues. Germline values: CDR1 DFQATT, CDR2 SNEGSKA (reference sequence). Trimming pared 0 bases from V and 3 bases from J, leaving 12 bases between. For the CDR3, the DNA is TGCAGTGCTAGAGAAGCCGGGCACCTCAATCAGCCCCAGCATTTT. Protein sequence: CSAREAGHLNQPQHF.

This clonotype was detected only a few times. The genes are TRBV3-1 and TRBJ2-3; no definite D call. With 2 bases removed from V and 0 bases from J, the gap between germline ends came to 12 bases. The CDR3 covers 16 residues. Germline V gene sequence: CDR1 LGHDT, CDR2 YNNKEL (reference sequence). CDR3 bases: TGTGCCAGCAGCCAAATCCAAGGCAGGAGCACAGATACGCAGTATTTT. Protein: CASSQIQGRSTDTQYF.

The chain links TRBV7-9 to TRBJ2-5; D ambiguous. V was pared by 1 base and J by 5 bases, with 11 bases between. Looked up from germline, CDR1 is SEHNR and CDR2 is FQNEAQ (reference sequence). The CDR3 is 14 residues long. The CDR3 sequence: CASSLDGPRETQYF. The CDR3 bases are TGTGCCAGCAGCTTAGACGGCCCCAGGGAGACCCAGTACTTC.

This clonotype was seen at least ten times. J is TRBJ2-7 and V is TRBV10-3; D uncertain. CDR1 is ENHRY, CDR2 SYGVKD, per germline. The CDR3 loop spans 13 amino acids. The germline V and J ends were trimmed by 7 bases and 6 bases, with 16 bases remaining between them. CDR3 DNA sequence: TGTGCCATCACGGGCTCTTCTTCCACCGAGCAGTACTTC. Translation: CAITGSSSTEQYF.

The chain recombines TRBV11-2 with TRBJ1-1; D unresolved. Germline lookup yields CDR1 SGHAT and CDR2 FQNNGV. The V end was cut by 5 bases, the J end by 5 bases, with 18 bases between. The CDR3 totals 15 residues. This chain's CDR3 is CASSVEPGPRTEAFF. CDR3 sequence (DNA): TGTGCCAGCAGCGTGGAACCGGGCCCGAGAACTGAAGCTTTCTTT.

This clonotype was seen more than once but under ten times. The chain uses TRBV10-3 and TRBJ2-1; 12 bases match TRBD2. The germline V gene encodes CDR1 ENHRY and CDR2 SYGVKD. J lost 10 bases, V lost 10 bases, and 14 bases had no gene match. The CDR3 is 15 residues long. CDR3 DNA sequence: TGTGCCAGCCTGGCGACTAGCGGGAGCGGAAGCGAGCAGTTCTTC. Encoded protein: CASLATSGSGSEQFF.